Following are 3 T cell receptor beta chains from one sample sequenced in a study of blood T cell repertoires in COVID-19. The method was immunoSEQ multiplex PCR; TCRdb's version includes in-frame clones alone and lacks a portion of them. In the table there are 180,000 or so clones, roughly 86% of which are singletons. The sequencing sample was made of peripheral blood. These receptors originate from a man aged 18 to 30 with acute or convalescent COVID-19.

This clone was counted a single time. J is TRBJ1-3 and V is TRBV2; possible D gene TRBD1, 6 bases. The CDR3 contains 17 residues. Germline CDR1 SNHLY, CDR2 FYNNEI. Trimming took off 6 bases at V and 2 bases at J, with 20 bases between the two ends. DNA for the CDR3: TGTGCCAGCAGCGTCCCCGGTGACAGGCGGACTGGAAACACCATATATTTT. Its translation: CASSVPGDRRTGNTIYF.

This sequence joins TRBV7-9 and TRBJ1-1, with D uncertain. Germline V gene sequence: CDR1 SEHNR, CDR2 FQNEAQ (reference sequence). The V end lost 4 bases, the J end lost 8 bases, and 5 bases lay between the germline ends. The CDR3 totals 10 residues. In nucleotides, the CDR3 is TGTGCCAGCAGCTCGGGGGAAGCTTTCTTT. This translates into CASSSGEAFF. Based on the CDR3 plus reference TRBV7-9 and TRBJ1-1, the full variable domain is DTGVSQNPRHKITKRGQNVTFRCDPISEHNRLYWYRQTLGQGPEFLTYFQNEAQLEKSRLLSDRFSAERPKGSFSTLEIQRTEQGDSAMYLCASSSGEAFFGQGTRLTVV.

The rearrangement links TRBV7-9 to TRBJ2-3, with a weak D call TRBD2 (5 bases). Looked up from germline, CDR1 is SEHNR and CDR2 is FQNEAQ (reference sequence). The V and J ends lost 5 bases and 4 bases respectively, with 13 bases between them. The CDR3 has 14 residues. CDR3: CASSPGVFPDTQYF. CDR3 coding DNA: TGTGCCAGCAGCCCCGGGGTCTTCCCAGATACGCAGTATTTT.